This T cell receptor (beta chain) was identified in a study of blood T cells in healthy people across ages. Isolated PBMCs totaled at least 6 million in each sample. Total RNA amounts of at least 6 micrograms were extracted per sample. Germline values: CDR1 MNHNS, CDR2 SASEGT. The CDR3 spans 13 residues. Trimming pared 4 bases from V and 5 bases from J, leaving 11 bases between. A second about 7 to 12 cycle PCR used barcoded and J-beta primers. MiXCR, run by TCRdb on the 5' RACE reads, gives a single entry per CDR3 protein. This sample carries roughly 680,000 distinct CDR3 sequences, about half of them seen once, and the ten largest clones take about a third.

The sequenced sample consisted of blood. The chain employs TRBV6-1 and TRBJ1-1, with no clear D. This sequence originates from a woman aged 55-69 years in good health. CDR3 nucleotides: TGTGCCAGCAGTGCAGCCAGCGCGACTGAAGCTTTCTTT. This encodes CASSAASATEAFF.